This TCR beta chain was profiled in a study of T cell responses to AZD1222 COVID-19 vaccine. Background on the study: Second-dose schedules of about 4 or about 12 weeks were combined. Study findings and constraints: Breadth and depth of Spike-specific TCRs rose after two AZD1222 doses. After the peak T cell response, and only then, were repertoires sampled. Clonal diversity was possibly underestimated, and white British individuals and females predominated among donors.

Trimming cost V 3 bases and J 3 bases; bases outside gene matches: 7. The CDR3 has 16 residues. The germline V gene encodes CDR1 LNHDA and CDR2 SQIVND (reference sequence). Comment on this clone: Antigen: not known.

Using immunoSEQ multiplex PCR, the repertoire was profiled, and TCRdb retains in-frame clones only, with some absent. The repertoire holds more than 85,000 clones, with 88% as singletons. This TCR derives from an adult in good health. The source was peripheral blood, collected on day 0 of AZD1222 vaccination. The chain carries TRBV19 and TRBJ2-7; 11 bases are a match to TRBD2. The chain's CDR3 is CASSIGTSGNVYEQYF. In DNA form, the CDR3 reads TGTGCCAGTAGTATTGGGACTAGCGGAAACGTCTACGAGCAGTACTTC.